The following is a TCR beta chain sequence with its context. The antigen is undetermined. The source of the sample is a study of a mutant IDH1 vaccine in newly diagnosed glioma. Background on the study: Treated patients comprised around 60% males and approximately 40% females, mean age 40.4 years. The earlier regimen, radiotherapy, temozolomide, or both, was most often both. Whole-study findings and limits: Variations in leading peripheral T cell clonotypes appeared to have no connection with pseudoprogression.

The CDR3 is 15 amino acids. V lost 2 bases and J lost 6; bases outside the gene matches: 6. The germline V gene encodes CDR1 MNHEY and CDR2 SVGAGI. Time point denoted: week 23, last vaccination. In the vaccine, a single dose held 300 ug of the mutant IDH1 20-mer peptide, along with topical imiquimod. Assay used: immunoSEQ multiplex PCR; TCRdb lists only in-frame clones, some missing. Of approximately 41,000 clones in the sample, less than 95% were seen once. J is TRBJ2-2 and V is TRBV6-5; 7 nucleotides align to TRBD1. The receptor comes from a man in his fifties with glioma. The sequencing used PBMCs, collected from a glioma patient whose treatment included an IDH1 peptide vaccine. CDR3 sequence (DNA): TGTGCCAGCAGTTACCTAGACAGGGCCCCCGGGGAGCTGTTTTTT. Its translation is CASSYLDRAPGELFF.